The 6 T cell receptor beta chains below all came from one sample that was sequenced in a study of blood T cells in healthy people across ages. Through a sample-barcoded 5' primer and a J-beta primer mix, a second PCR was run for roughly 7 to 12 cycles. TCRdb processed the 5' RACE reads anew with MiXCR; each CDR3 protein has one entry. The sample carries some 710,000 distinct CDR3 sequences, around half recorded once. Sequenced material: blood. The receptors stem from an elderly man in good health.

A few counts support this clonotype. This chain's CDR3 is CSVEVGNSGQPQHF. The DNA of the CDR3 is TGCAGCGTTGAAGTAGGGAACTCAGGTCAGCCCCAGCATTTT. V usage is TRBV29-1 and J usage is TRBJ1-5; D not certain. Per the germline V gene, CDR1 is SQVTM and CDR2 is ANQGSEA. V lost 1 base, J lost 6 bases, and 13 bases lay in between. The CDR3 totals 14 residues.

The chain joins TRBV2 to TRBJ1-5; no definite D call. Deletions cut 6 bases from V and 6 bases from J, with 9 bases between. Germline V gives CDR1 SNHLY, CDR2 FYNNEI. The CDR3 contains 12 residues. The CDR3 region is CASRDPSQPQHF. The CDR3 DNA is TGTGCCAGCAGGGACCCCTCTCAGCCCCAGCATTTT.

The genes are TRBV28 and TRBJ2-2; 9 nucleotides align to TRBD2. CDR1 MDHEN and CDR2 SYDVKM come from the germline V gene. The CDR3 length is 17 residues. Unmatched junction bases numbered 15, after V lost 7 bases and J lost 6 bases. The CDR3 loop reads CASTSFPSGIFSGELFF. The DNA for the CDR3 is TGTGCCAGCACTTCTTTTCCTAGCGGGATTTTTTCCGGGGAGCTGTTTTTT.

This chain uses TRBV5-1 with TRBJ2-5; tentative D call: TRBD2 (5 bases). V lost 4 bases to trimming and J lost 11 bases, with 15 bases between them. Germline assignment: CDR1 SGHRS and CDR2 YFSETQ. This CDR3 is 12 amino acids long. CDR3 coding DNA: TGCGCCAGCAGCCTAGGACTCAGTGTGCAGTACTTC. Translation gives CASSLGLSVQYF.

The gene calls are TRBV5-1 and TRBJ2-2, with D perhaps TRBD1 (5 bases). From germline, CDR1 is SGHRS and CDR2 YFSETQ. V was trimmed by 3 bases and J by 4 bases, leaving 7 bases between them. The CDR3 runs to 13 residues. The CDR3 sequence is CASSSRATGELFF. CDR3 DNA: TGCGCCAGCAGCTCCAGGGCCACCGGGGAGCTGTTTTTT.

The CDR3 sequence: CSARVLVQETQYF. The CDR3 DNA follows: TGCAGTGCTAGGGTCCTGGTCCAAGAGACCCAGTACTTC. The gene calls are TRBV20-1 and TRBJ2-7; D not resolved. The last part of the DNA fits TRBJ2-5 better; the J call may be wrong. CDR1 and CDR2 from the germline V gene are DFQATT and SNEGSKA (reference sequence). This CDR3 is 13 amino acids long.